The 3 T cell receptor beta chains given below trace back to one sample, sequenced in a study of T-cell reconstitution after alpha-beta-depleted transplantation in children. Preparing the TCRbeta library involved the use of unique molecular identifiers. TCRdb used MiXCR to reprocess the PCR reads, holding one entry per CDR3 protein. The data hold 200,000 to 300,000 distinct CDR3 sequences, with more than 10% observed a single time. Here the sequenced sample was PBMCs from the stem cell graft donor, taken from the stem cell graft. The origin of the receptors is a human donor who donated a stem cell graft to a child with acute lymphoblastic leukemia.

In this sample, this clonotype turned up many times. The rearrangement joins TRBV12-3 or TRBV12-4 to TRBJ2-1, with D hard to call. The CDR3 sequence is 13 residues long. Trimming stripped 4 bases from V and 2 bases from J, with 6 bases between. The CDR3 loop reads CASSSDPYNEQFF. DNA of the CDR3: TGTGCCAGCAGTTCCGACCCCTACAATGAGCAGTTCTTC.

This clonotype was observed at least ten times. The V gene is TRBV15, the J gene TRBJ1-1; TRBD1 is a possible D gene (6 bases). The CDR3 is 11 residues long. Deletions cut 5 bases from V and 12 bases from J, with 13 bases between. Germline CDR1 LNHNV, CDR2 YYDKDF (reference sequence). CDR3 loop: CATSGTGKPFF. The CDR3 DNA reads TGTGCCACCAGCGGTACAGGGAAGCCTTTCTTT. Variable domain in full (rest from reference TRBV15 and TRBJ1-1): DAMVIQNPRYQVTQFGKPVTLSCSQTLNHNVMYWYQQKSSQAPKLLFHYYDKDFNNEADTPDNFQSRRPNTSFCFLDIRSPGLGDTAMYLCATSGTGKPFFGQGTRLTVV.

This clonotype was counted only a few times. The chain has TRBV21-1 and TRBJ2-7; TRBD1, the table's D call, was not compared with the DNA. TRBV21-1 is an annotated pseudogene. This CDR3 has 20 residues. CDR3 DNA: TGTGCCAGCAGCAAAGACCTAAAGGGCCAGGGTCAGACAGACTCCTACGAGCAGTACTTC. It encodes CASSKDLKGQGQTDSYEQYF.